These 30 T cell receptor beta chains came from one sample sequenced in a study of identical twins. TCRdb reprocessed the 5' RACE reads via MiXCR and lists one record per CDR3 protein. The data show about 1.7 million distinct CDR3 sequences, around 33% seen once. Sample: cord blood. These receptors all come from a newborn girl in good health.

The chain joins TRBV6-5 to TRBJ2-7; D is perhaps TRBD1 or TRBD2 (5 bases each). The CDR3 extends over 15 amino acids. V lost 0 bases, J lost 4 bases, and 13 bases lay in between. Germline V lookup: CDR1 MNHEY, CDR2 SVGAGI. The CDR3: CASSYSSRGPYEQYF. For the CDR3, the DNA is TGTGCCAGCAGTTACTCGTCTAGGGGACCATACGAGCAGTACTTC.

This clonotype was counted once. Relative to the germline gene, one junction end is altered; a read error may explain this. This chain uses TRBV7-2 with TRBJ1-2; no firm D call. This CDR3 spans 14 amino acids. In germline, CDR1 is SGHTA, CDR2 FQGNSA. CDR3 region: CASSLGRANYGNTF. Written as DNA, the CDR3 is TGTGCCAGCAGCTTAGGACGGGCTAACTATGGCAACACCTTC.

This clonotype was seen a single time. This chain connects TRBV11-1 to TRBJ2-4, with D possibly being TRBD2 (6 bases). The DNA end favors TRBJ2-7, so the J call may be wrong. Germline V lookup: CDR1 SGHAT, CDR2 FQDESV (reference sequence). The CDR3 runs 15 residues. The CDR3 DNA reads as TGTGCCAGCAGCCCCGAAACTAGCAAGGGCTGCGAGCAGTACTTC. The encoded protein is CASSPETSKGCEQYF.

This clonotype was counted once. The rearrangement links TRBV12-3 or TRBV12-4 to TRBJ2-2, with D unclear. The CDR3 runs 12 residues. V dropped 8 bases and J dropped 3 bases, with 7 bases sitting between them. In nucleotides, the CDR3 is TGTGCCAGCCTGTGGGACACCGGGGAGCTGTTTTTT. Translating gives CASLWDTGELFF.

This clonotype was seen a single time. This chain links TRBV20-1 with TRBJ1-5, with 7 bases identical to TRBD1. This CDR3 is built from 16 residues. Trimming at V came to 3 bases and at J to 0 bases, leaving 8 bases not matched to a gene. The germline V gene has CDR1 DFQATT and CDR2 SNEGSKA (reference sequence). CDR3: CSASLQGTYSNQPQHF. CDR3 sequence (DNA): TGCAGTGCTAGTCTACAGGGGACGTATAGCAATCAGCCCCAGCATTTT.

The table lists this clonotype with a few counts. The rearrangement links TRBV6-6 to TRBJ2-1; 10 nucleotides agree with TRBD2. The CDR3 has 16 residues. CDR1 is MNHNY, CDR2 SVGAGI, per germline (reference sequence). The trim removed 6 bases at V and 7 bases at J, leaving 12 bases unmatched. DNA for the CDR3: TGTGCCAGCAGGATAAGGACTAGCGGAGTCCAGAATGAGCAGTTCTTC. Translated: CASRIRTSGVQNEQFF.

Ten or more counts support this clonotype. The chain is built from TRBV10-1 and TRBJ2-5; 7 bases are a match to TRBD1. The CDR3 consists of 14 residues. V shed 5 bases, J shed 0 bases, and the junction held 3 bases outside the gene matches. Germline assignment: CDR1 WNHNN and CDR2 SYGVQD (reference sequence). As DNA, the CDR3 is TGCGCCAGCAGTCTCGGGACAGACCAAGAGACCCAGTACTTC. Protein product: CASSLGTDQETQYF.

This clonotype was recorded many times. The chain has TRBV7-8 and TRBJ2-7; 12 positions match TRBD1. Germline-derived CDR1 and CDR2 are SGHVS and FQNEAQ. V lost 1 base, J lost 4 bases, and 2 bases stayed unmatched. CDR3 length equals 15 residues. CDR3 sequence reads: CASSLGGQGAYEQYF. CDR3 in DNA: TGTGCCAGCAGCTTAGGGGGACAGGGGGCTTACGAGCAGTACTTC.

This chain uses TRBV4-1 with TRBJ2-2; 12 nucleotides line up with TRBD2. V gave up 2 bases and J gave up 7 bases; unmatched junction bases: 14. Germline CDR1 and CDR2: MGHRA and YSYEKL. This CDR3 region has 19 residues. The CDR3 loop reads CASSQPALPGLAGIGELFF. The CDR3 DNA follows: TGCGCCAGCAGCCAACCCGCCCTCCCCGGACTAGCGGGAATCGGGGAGCTGTTTTTT.

The genes are TRBV14 and TRBJ2-3, with D unclear. Germline V lookup: CDR1 SGHDN, CDR2 FVKESK. V gave up 2 bases and J gave up 7 bases, with 13 bases separating them. CDR3 size: 14 residues. CDR3 in DNA: TGTGCCAGCAGCCAAACCGGTAACTCAAATACGCAGTATTTT. Encoded protein: CASSQTGNSNTQYF.

The chain couples TRBV3-1 to TRBJ2-5; 11 bases are shared with TRBD1. The germline gives CDR1 LGHDT, CDR2 YNNKEL (reference sequence). The CDR3 extends over 14 amino acids. The V gene end was trimmed by 4 bases and the J gene end by 11 bases; junction bases not matched to a gene: 9. CDR3 protein: CASSPGQGANEQYF. CDR3 DNA: TGTGCCAGCAGCCCTGGACAGGGGGCGAATGAGCAGTACTTC.

This clonotype was seen a handful of times. The gene calls are TRBV7-6 and TRBJ1-1, with unresolved D. Germline values: CDR1 SGHVS, CDR2 FNYEAQ. The V and J ends lost 2 bases and 3 bases respectively, with 13 bases between them. This CDR3 is 15 amino acids long. The CDR3 loop is CASSLRGRMDTEAFF. CDR3 bases: TGTGCCAGCAGCTTAAGAGGGCGGATGGACACTGAAGCTTTCTTT. Using reference TRBV7-6 and TRBJ1-1 for the parts outside the CDR3, the full variable domain is GAGVSQSPRYKVTKRGQDVALRCDPISGHVSLYWYRQALGQGPEFLTYFNYEAQQDKSGLPNDRFSAERPEGSISTLTIQRTEQRDSAMYRCASSLRGRMDTEAFFGQGTRLTVV.

This clonotype was counted between two and nine times. The chain couples TRBV27 to TRBJ1-4, with D unclear. This CDR3 contains 14 residues. Germline CDR1 reads MNHEY; CDR2 reads SMNVEV (reference sequence). Trimming left V 8 bases short and J 5 bases short, with 15 bases between. The CDR3 sequence is CASRGRPGNEKLFF. The CDR3 coding sequence is TGTGCCAGCCGCGGACGGCCAGGAAATGAAAAACTGTTTTTT.

This clonotype was seen a few times. The CDR3 sequence is CASGFSGANVLTF. CDR3 in DNA: TGTGCTAGTGGTTTCTCTGGGGCCAACGTCCTGACTTTC. The chain combines TRBV12-5 with TRBJ2-6, with D unclear. Germline loops: CDR1 LGHNT, CDR2 FRNRAP. V lost 3 bases to trimming and J lost 0 bases, with 0 bases between them. This CDR3 has 13 amino acids.

This clonotype came up a few times. The chain links TRBV7-8 to TRBJ2-7; 7 nucleotides align to TRBD1. The trim removed 0 bases at V and 0 bases at J, leaving 11 bases unmatched. CDR1 and CDR2 (germline): SGHVS, FQNEAQ. The CDR3 has 18 residues. The CDR3 sequence: CASSLAGSPGQASYEQYF. For the CDR3, the DNA is TGTGCCAGCAGCTTAGCCGGATCCCCCGGACAGGCCTCCTACGAGCAGTACTTC.

This clonotype turned up a few times. This chain joins TRBV6-2 or TRBV6-3 and TRBJ2-3, with D uncertain. V lost 6 bases to trimming and J lost 5 bases, with 18 bases between them. Germline assignment: CDR1 MNHEY and CDR2 SVGEGT. CDR3 length equals 15 residues. CDR3 DNA: TGTGCCAGCAGCTGGACCTCCCGGGTGATAGATACGCAGTATTTT. It translates to CASSWTSRVIDTQYF.

This clonotype was observed at least ten times. V and J are TRBV20-1 and TRBJ2-1; possibly TRBD2 for D (5 bases). This CDR3 spans 15 amino acids. With 0 bases removed from V and 0 bases from J, the gap between germline ends came to 9 bases. Germline-derived CDR1 and CDR2 are DFQATT and SNEGSKA (reference sequence). This CDR3 reads CSARDRRGSYNEQFF. The CDR3 DNA reads TGCAGTGCTAGAGATCGCCGGGGCTCCTACAATGAGCAGTTCTTC.

Regarding this clonotype: It may be a read error: a sequence one base away is much more abundant. This chain links TRBV12-3 or TRBV12-4 with TRBJ1-4, with a weak D call TRBD1 (5 bases). The CDR3 has 12 residues. The CDR3 region has the DNA TGTGCCGGCAGCCAGGGTCGAGAAAAACTGTTTTTT. This codes for CAGSQGREKLFF.

J is TRBJ2-1 and V is TRBV20-1; 8 nucleotides line up with TRBD1. Germline V gives CDR1 DFQATT, CDR2 SNEGSKA (reference sequence). Trimming cost V 5 bases and J 8 bases; bases outside gene matches: 2. This CDR3 is 11 amino acids long. CDR3 sequence reads: CSAQDRDEQFF. CDR3 nucleotide sequence: TGCAGTGCTCAGGACAGGGATGAGCAGTTCTTC.

The chain links TRBV7-8 to TRBJ2-4; the D gene is possibly TRBD1 (6 bases). This CDR3 is built from 17 residues. CDR1 and CDR2 (germline): SGHVS, FQNEAQ. Trimming left V 5 bases short and J 0 bases short, with 17 bases between. CDR3 nucleotide sequence: TGTGCCAGCAGCCCTCGAAGGGGGTCTCAAGCCAAAAACATTCAGTACTTC. Protein product: CASSPRRGSQAKNIQYF.

V gene TRBV28 combines with J gene TRBJ2-3, with D maybe TRBD2 (6 bases). The V gene lost 0 bases and the J gene lost 6 bases, with 16 bases spanning the gap. Germline V CDR1 and CDR2: MDHEN, SYDVKM. The CDR3 spans 16 residues. CDR3 sequence (DNA): TGTGCCAGCAGTTTATGGGCGGGGCCGATCTCTGATACGCAGTATTTT. This gives the protein CASSLWAGPISDTQYF.

This clonotype came up a few times. The V call is TRBV10-3, the J call TRBJ2-7; 9 nucleotides align to TRBD2. This CDR3 has 15 residues. Germline CDR1 ENHRY, CDR2 SYGVKD. The V and J ends lost 6 bases and 2 bases, in that order; junction bases with no gene match: 8. The DNA for the CDR3 is TGTGCCATCAGCCTCGGGTTAGCGGGAGCCTACGAGCAGTACTTC. Translating it yields CAISLGLAGAYEQYF.

The chain has TRBV10-3 and TRBJ2-7, with 8 positions matching TRBD2. Germline loops: CDR1 ENHRY, CDR2 SYGVKD. After removal of 5 bases from V and 4 bases from J, the junction contained 1 base not matched to a gene. The CDR3 is made up of 12 amino acids. The CDR3: CAISLAGYEQYF. CDR3 nucleotide sequence: TGTGCCATCAGTTTAGCGGGGTACGAGCAGTACTTC.

This clonotype was seen more than once but under ten times. The V gene is TRBV20-1, the J gene TRBJ1-5; unclear D gene. CDR1 and CDR2 from the germline V gene are DFQATT and SNEGSKA (reference sequence). V was clipped by 5 bases and J by 4 bases, with 6 bases between them. CDR3 size: 11 residues. This CDR3 is CSASRNQPQHF. The CDR3 DNA reads TGCAGTGCTTCAAGAAATCAGCCCCAGCATTTT.

The chain links TRBV20-1 to TRBJ2-5, with 11 positions matching TRBD2. The CDR3 extends over 18 amino acids. Per the germline V gene, CDR1 is DFQATT and CDR2 is SNEGSKA (reference sequence). V gave up 3 bases and J gave up 0 bases; unmatched junction bases: 12. The CDR3 here is CSARETSGNFLYQETQYF. The CDR3 bases are TGCAGTGCTAGGGAGACTAGCGGGAATTTTTTGTACCAAGAGACCCAGTACTTC.

The chain carries TRBV6-2 or TRBV6-3 and TRBJ2-5, with 14 bases matching TRBD2. The CDR3 extends over 15 amino acids. Germline V lookup: CDR1 MNHEY, CDR2 SVGEGT. Germline trimming cut 5 bases from V and 11 bases from J; bases unmatched to any gene: 10. Written as DNA, the CDR3 is TGTGCCAGCAGTCGACTAGCGGGAGGGCCTTTTGAGCAGTACTTC. Protein: CASSRLAGGPFEQYF.

The rearrangement uses TRBV20-1 and TRBJ1-2, with 10 bases lining up with TRBD1. This CDR3 is 13 amino acids long. Germline CDR1 is DFQATT and CDR2 is SNEGSKA (reference sequence). The CDR3 sequence is CSPRTGGDYGYTF. DNA of the CDR3: TGCAGCCCAAGGACAGGGGGGGACTATGGCTACACCTTC.

In this sample, this clonotype turned up once. Sequence at one end of the junction differs from germline and may be a read error. The rearrangement links TRBV7-2 to TRBJ2-3; D remains ambiguous. The CDR3 loop spans 14 amino acids. Germline V gene sequence: CDR1 SGHTA, CDR2 FQGNSA. This chain's CDR3 is CASSRNGFTDTRYF. CDR3 coding DNA: TGTGCCAGCAGCCGAAACGGGTTCACAGATACGCGGTATTTT.

Many counts were recorded for this clonotype. The chain joins TRBV5-5 to TRBJ2-7; 10 bases align to TRBD2. Germline V gene lookup returns CDR1 SGHKS and CDR2 YYEKEE (reference sequence). This CDR3 spans 16 amino acids. J was trimmed by 6 bases and V by 4 bases; bases with no gene match: 13. CDR3 bases: TGTGCCAGCAGCAAAACCTCGGGACTAGCGCCTACCGAGCAGTACTTC. Translating it yields CASSKTSGLAPTEQYF.

The chain joins TRBV28 to TRBJ2-5; TRBD1 aligns across 10 bases. This CDR3 has 15 amino acids. The trim removed 5 bases at V and 5 bases at J, leaving 8 bases unmatched. CDR1 is MDHEN and CDR2 is SYDVKM in the germline V gene. The CDR3 loop is CASSMDRGSGETQYF. The CDR3 region has the DNA TGTGCCAGCAGTATGGACAGGGGGTCTGGGGAGACCCAGTACTTC.